This TCR beta chain was observed in a study of post-analysis software for immune sequencing data. Study-level information: Relapsing-remitting, secondary progressive and progressive-relapsing multiple sclerosis courses were included.

Unique molecular identifiers were built into the TCR beta cDNA libraries. With roughly 1 to 11 million T cells as the source, some 500,000 cDNA molecules resulted. MiXCR, applied by TCRdb to the PCR reads, yields one record per CDR3 protein. The table includes hundreds of thousands of distinct CDR3 sequences, 25% to 30% detected once. Study-level results: About five TRBV segments, including TRBV5-6, TRBV5-1 and TRBV20-1, were more frequent in patients than controls.

Looked up from germline, CDR1 is DFQATT and CDR2 is SNEGSKA (reference sequence). The CDR3 totals 13 residues. V was shortened by 2 bases and J by 2 bases, with 10 bases between the two germline ends. Details on this clonotype: Its antigen is undetermined.

The rearrangement links TRBV20-1 to TRBJ2-7; maybe TRBD1 (5 bases). Sequenced: blood. The sequence derives from a girl between 10 and 17 years old with multiple sclerosis. DNA for the CDR3: TGCAGTGCTAGATACCCAGGGACCTACGAGCAGTACTTC. Residues: CSARYPGTYEQYF.